This TCR beta chain was identified during a study of blood T cell repertoires in COVID-19. The protocol was immunoSEQ multiplex PCR, while the TCRdb copy is restricted to in-frame clones and leaves out a portion. The table has a few hundred thousand clones, approximately 92% seen once; the top ten hold over 2%. Trimming shortened V by 0 bases and J by 2 bases, and 9 bases separated the two germline ends. From germline, CDR1 is SGDLS and CDR2 YYNGEE. CDR3 length: 15 residues. Cohorts were assigned according to the clinical history that participants reported. Two consecutive negative NP/OP PCR tests, clearance, or resolved symptoms defined Cohort 3 recovery.

The receptor was isolated from a woman between 18 and 30 years old who had recovered from COVID-19. V and J are TRBV9 and TRBJ2-1; D not resolved. The source material was PBMCs or T cells enriched from blood (not recorded which). The CDR3 coding sequence is TGTGCCAGCAGCGTAGAGAGATCCACCTACAATGAGCAGTTCTTC. It encodes CASSVERSTYNEQFF.